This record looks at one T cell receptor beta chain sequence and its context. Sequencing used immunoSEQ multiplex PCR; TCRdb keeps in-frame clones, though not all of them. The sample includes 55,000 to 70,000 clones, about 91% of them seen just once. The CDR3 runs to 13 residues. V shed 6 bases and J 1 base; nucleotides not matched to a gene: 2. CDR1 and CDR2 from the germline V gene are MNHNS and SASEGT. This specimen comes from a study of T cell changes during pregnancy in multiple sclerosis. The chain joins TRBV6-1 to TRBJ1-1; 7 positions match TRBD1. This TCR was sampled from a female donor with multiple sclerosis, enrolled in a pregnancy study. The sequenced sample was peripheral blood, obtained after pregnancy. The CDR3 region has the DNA TGTGCCAGCAGAACAGGGGCGAACACTGAAGCTTTCTTT. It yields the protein CASRTGANTEAFF.